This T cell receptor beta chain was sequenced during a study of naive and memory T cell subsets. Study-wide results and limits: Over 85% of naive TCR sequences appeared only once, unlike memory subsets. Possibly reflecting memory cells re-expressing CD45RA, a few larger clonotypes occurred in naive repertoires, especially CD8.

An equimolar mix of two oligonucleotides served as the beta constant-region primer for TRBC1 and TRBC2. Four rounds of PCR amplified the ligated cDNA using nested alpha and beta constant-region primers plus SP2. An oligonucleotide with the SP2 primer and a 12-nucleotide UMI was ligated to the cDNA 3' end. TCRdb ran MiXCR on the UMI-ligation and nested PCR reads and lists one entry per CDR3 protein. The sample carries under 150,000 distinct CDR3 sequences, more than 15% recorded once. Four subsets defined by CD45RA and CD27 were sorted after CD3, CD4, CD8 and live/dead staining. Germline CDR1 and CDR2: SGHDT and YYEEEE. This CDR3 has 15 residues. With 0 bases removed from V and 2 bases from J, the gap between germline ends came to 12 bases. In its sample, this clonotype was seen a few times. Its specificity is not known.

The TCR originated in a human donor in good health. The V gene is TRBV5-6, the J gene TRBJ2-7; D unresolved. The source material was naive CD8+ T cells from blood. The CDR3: CASSLEGKGAYEQYF. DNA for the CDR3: TGTGCCAGCAGCTTGGAGGGAAAAGGAGCCTACGAGCAGTACTTC.